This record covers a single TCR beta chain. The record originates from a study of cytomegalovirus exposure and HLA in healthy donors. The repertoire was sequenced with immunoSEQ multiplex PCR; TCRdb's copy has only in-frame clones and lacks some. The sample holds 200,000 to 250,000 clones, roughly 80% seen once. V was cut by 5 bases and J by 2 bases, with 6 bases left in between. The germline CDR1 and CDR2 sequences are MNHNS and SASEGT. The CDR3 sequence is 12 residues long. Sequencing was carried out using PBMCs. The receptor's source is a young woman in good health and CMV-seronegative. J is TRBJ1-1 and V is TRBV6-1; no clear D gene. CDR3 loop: CASSIINTEAFF. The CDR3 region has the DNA TGTGCCAGCAGTATTATTAACACTGAAGCTTTCTTT.